The source of this TCR beta chain is a study of T cells in Graves' hyperthyroidism and ophthalmopathy. Amplification of TCR beta CDR3 regions was performed using RNA transcripts as template. With the HTBI primer set, the TCR CDR3 went through a first round of RT-PCR. TCRdb reprocessed the multiplex PCR reads via MiXCR and lists one record per CDR3 protein. The table has hundreds of thousands of distinct CDR3 sequences, approximately 15% seen once. The CDR3 length is 12 residues. V lost 6 bases and J lost 4, with 9 bases in between. CDR1 is SGHAT and CDR2 is FQNNGV in the germline V gene. This clonotype was counted many times.

The origin of this receptor is a young woman with Graves' hyperthyroidism. The chain combines TRBV11-2 with TRBJ1-1; D is undetermined. The sequencing sample was made of blood. As DNA, the CDR3 is TGTGCCAGCAGTTCCTGGGTCACTGAAGCTTTCTTT. Residues: CASSSWVTEAFF. Drawing the rest from reference TRBV11-2 and TRBJ1-1, the complete variable domain is EAGVAQSPRYKIIEKRQSVAFWCNPISGHATLYWYQQILGQGPKLLIQFQNNGVVDDSQLPKDRFSAERLKGVDSTLKIQPAKLEDSAVYLCASSSWVTEAFFGQGTRLTVV.